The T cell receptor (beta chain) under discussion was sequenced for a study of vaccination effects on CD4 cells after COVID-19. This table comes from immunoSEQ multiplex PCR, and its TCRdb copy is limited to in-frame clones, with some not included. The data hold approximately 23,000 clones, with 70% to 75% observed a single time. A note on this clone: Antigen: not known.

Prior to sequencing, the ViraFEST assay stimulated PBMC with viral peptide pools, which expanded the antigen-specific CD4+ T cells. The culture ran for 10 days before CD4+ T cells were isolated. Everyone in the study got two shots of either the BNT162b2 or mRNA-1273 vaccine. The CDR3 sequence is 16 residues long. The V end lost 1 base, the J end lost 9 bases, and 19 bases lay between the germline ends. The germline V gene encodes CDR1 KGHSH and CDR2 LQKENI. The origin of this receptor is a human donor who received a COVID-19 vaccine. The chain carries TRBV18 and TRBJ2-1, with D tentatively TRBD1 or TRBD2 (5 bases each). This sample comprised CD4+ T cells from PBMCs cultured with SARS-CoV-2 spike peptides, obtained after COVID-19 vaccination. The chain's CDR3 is CASSPRGPGKSLEQFF. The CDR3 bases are TGTGCCAGCTCACCACGAGGGCCAGGGAAATCGCTTGAGCAGTTCTTC.